These 16 T cell receptor beta chains were sequenced from one sample in a study of cytomegalovirus exposure and HLA in healthy donors. Both 60 Vbeta primers and 13 Jbeta primers went into the PCR. This table comes from immunoSEQ multiplex PCR, and its TCRdb copy is limited to in-frame clones, with some not included. The sample records about 100,000 clones, around 82% being singletons. Source material: PBMCs. These receptors were collected from a woman aged 55-70 years in good health and CMV-seronegative.

The chain recombines TRBV2 with TRBJ2-7, with D possibly TRBD2 on 5 matching bases. The V and J ends lost 7 bases and 0 bases respectively, with 13 bases between them. Germline V CDR1 and CDR2: SNHLY, FYNNEI. The CDR3 is 14 amino acids. The DNA of the CDR3 is TGTGCCAGCAACGGAGGCCGGAACTCCTACGAGCAGTACTTC. Protein sequence: CASNGGRNSYEQYF.

The chain recombines TRBV14 with TRBJ2-3; 7 bases are shared with TRBD1. Unmatched junction bases numbered 7, after V lost 4 bases and J lost 6 bases. The V gene's germline CDR1 is SGHDN and CDR2 FVKESK. This CDR3 region has 14 residues. The CDR3 nucleotides are TGTGCCAGCAGCCTAAGGGGGCCTGTGGATACGCAGTATTTT. Translation gives CASSLRGPVDTQYF.

This clone was seen a handful of times. The chain uses TRBV7-2 and TRBJ2-7, with 7 positions matching TRBD2. The CDR3 length is 13 residues. V gave up 5 bases and J gave up 3 bases; unmatched junction bases: 4. Germline V lookup: CDR1 SGHTA, CDR2 FQGNSA. The CDR3 nucleotides read TGTGCCAGCAGCGCCCGGACTAGCTACGAGCAGTACTTC. This sequence encodes CASSARTSYEQYF.

This clone showed up just a few times. The chain links TRBV5-6 to TRBJ1-6; possibly TRBD1 for D (6 bases). The CDR3 totals 17 residues. With 0 bases removed from V and 3 bases from J, the gap between germline ends came to 13 bases. CDR1 is SGHDT, CDR2 YYEEEE, per germline. The CDR3 sequence is CASSLVGDTSYNSPLHF. CDR3 in DNA: TGTGCCAGCAGCTTGGTGGGGGACACAAGCTATAATTCACCCCTCCACTTT.

This chain connects TRBV27 to TRBJ2-7; no clear D gene. Germline V gene lookup returns CDR1 MNHEY and CDR2 SMNVEV (reference sequence). V lost 3 bases and J lost 3, with 9 bases in between. CDR3 length: 13 amino acids. CDR3 in amino acids: CASSFDRGYEQYF. In DNA, the CDR3 is TGTGCCAGCAGTTTTGATAGAGGCTACGAGCAGTACTTC.

V gene TRBV25-1 combines with J gene TRBJ1-2; D call uncertain. With 2 bases removed from V and 8 bases from J, the gap between germline ends came to 15 bases. The CDR3 spans 14 residues. CDR1 is MGHDK and CDR2 is SYGVNS in the germline V gene. Written as DNA, the CDR3 is TGTGCCAGCAGTGAAAACGTGAAGGCCGGGGGCTACACCTTC. It codes for CASSENVKAGGYTF.

This clone was observed a few times. The genes are TRBV4-1 and TRBJ2-7, with 7 bases that match TRBD2. V lost 0 bases and J lost 2; bases outside the gene matches: 7. This CDR3 contains 16 residues. Germline loops: CDR1 MGHRA, CDR2 YSYEKL. The CDR3 loop is CASSQDGSGATYEQYF. The CDR3 nucleotides are TGCGCCAGCAGCCAAGATGGGAGCGGGGCGACCTACGAGCAGTACTTC.

The rearrangement links TRBV9 to TRBJ1-4; perhaps TRBD1 as D (5 bases). Trimming pared 0 bases from V and 1 base from J, leaving 13 bases between. The CDR3 is 17 amino acids. Germline V gives CDR1 SGDLS, CDR2 YYNGEE. CDR3 sequence: CASSVGWRGRTNEKLFF. The CDR3, as DNA: TGTGCCAGCAGCGTAGGGTGGAGGGGCAGAACTAATGAAAAACTGTTTTTT.

V and J are TRBV5-6 and TRBJ2-1; 8 nucleotides match TRBD1. Germline lookup yields CDR1 SGHDT and CDR2 YYEEEE. V gave up 4 bases and J gave up 4 bases; unmatched junction bases: 10. There are 16 residues in the CDR3. The CDR3 bases are TGTGCCAGCAGCCCAGGTACTGGGACAGGTTACAATGAGCAGTTCTTC. The encoded protein is CASSPGTGTGYNEQFF.

The chain is built from TRBV7-9 and TRBJ1-1; no reliable D call. The V gene lost 3 bases and the J gene lost 1 base, with 3 bases spanning the gap. Germline assignment: CDR1 SEHNR and CDR2 FQNEAQ (reference sequence). This CDR3 has 12 residues. CDR3 in DNA: TGTGCCAGCAGCTTCGGGAACACTGAAGCTTTCTTT. The encoded protein is CASSFGNTEAFF.

The chain joins TRBV30 to TRBJ2-3, with TRBD2 matching over 7 bases. CDR3 length: 11 residues. V lost 8 bases and J lost 8; bases outside the gene matches: 7. Germline CDR1 is GTSNPN and CDR2 is SVGIG (reference sequence). The CDR3 nucleotides are TGTGCCGCGGGGACTATTGGTACGCAGTATTTT. As protein: CAAGTIGTQYF. Filled out from reference TRBV30 and TRBJ2-3, the complete variable domain reads SQTIHQWPATLVQPVGSPLSLECTVEGTSNPNLYWYRQAAGRGLQLLFYSVGIGQISSEVPQNLSASRPQDRQFILSSKKLLLSDSGFYLCAAGTIGTQYFGPGTRLTVL.

V is TRBV4-3 and J is TRBJ2-1; the D gene is possibly TRBD2 (5 bases). Germline V lookup: CDR1 LGHNA, CDR2 YSLEER. V lost 0 bases and J 2 bases, leaving 11 bases between the germline ends. CDR3 length: 16 residues. The chain's CDR3 is CASSQETAGAYNEQFF. CDR3 coding DNA: TGCGCCAGCAGCCAAGAGACGGCCGGGGCCTACAATGAGCAGTTCTTC.

The chain combines TRBV11-2 with TRBJ1-2; possibly TRBD1 for D (5 bases). This CDR3 has 16 residues. The germline CDR1 and CDR2 sequences are SGHAT and FQNNGV. Trimming removed 5 bases from V and 4 bases from J, with 20 bases in between. The CDR3 loop reads CASSPRGTSGSYGYTF. In DNA, the CDR3 is TGTGCCAGCAGCCCTCGGGGGACCAGTGGATCCTATGGCTACACCTTC.

The rearrangement uses TRBV7-9 and TRBJ2-3; D is possibly TRBD1 (5 bases). Germline-derived CDR1 and CDR2 are SEHNR and FQNEAQ (reference sequence). Trimming removed 1 base at V and 13 bases at J, with 18 bases between. This CDR3 is 14 amino acids long. CDR3 amino acids: CASSLDETAPSEYF. As DNA, the CDR3 is TGTGCCAGCAGCTTAGATGAGACAGCTCCATCTGAGTATTTT.

This chain's CDR3 is CASSPDRGSGNTIYF. The CDR3 nucleotides are TGTGCCAGCAGTCCGGACAGGGGCTCTGGAAACACCATATATTTT. V gene TRBV2 combines with J gene TRBJ1-3, with 9 bases that match TRBD1. CDR3 length: 15 amino acids. Trimming removed 5 bases from V and 0 bases from J; junction bases left unmatched: 2. CDR1 SNHLY and CDR2 FYNNEI come from the germline V gene.

This chain joins TRBV5-1 and TRBJ2-1, with TRBD1 identical over 7 bases. The V segment lost 2 bases and the J segment 3 bases; nucleotides outside the gene matches: 8. Germline V lookup: CDR1 SGHRS, CDR2 YFSETQ. The CDR3 spans 16 residues. For the CDR3, the DNA is TGCGCCAGCAGCTTAGGGACAGACTACGACTACAATGAGCAGTTCTTC. Translation gives CASSLGTDYDYNEQFF.